The TCR beta chain under discussion was sequenced for a study of OX40 agonist ivuxolimab in advanced cancers. The CDR3 spans 16 residues. Germline V lookup: CDR1 LNHDA, CDR2 SQIVND (reference sequence). V trimming: 5 bases; J trimming: 8 bases; junction bases outside the gene matches: 9. Assay: immunoSEQ multiplex PCR; the TCRdb copy retains only in-frame clones and omits some. The sample shows 75,000 to 90,000 clones, roughly nine tenths of them seen only once. Systemic immunosuppression or autoimmune disease history was grounds to exclude patients. The receptor was isolated from an adult with an advanced solid tumor such as melanoma, head and neck, liver or kidney cancer. J is TRBJ2-1 and V is TRBV19, with TRBD2 matching over 13 bases. Sequences were derived from CD4+ or CD8+ T cells sorted from blood, sampled in a trial of the OX40 agonist ivuxolimab. As DNA, the CDR3 is TGTGCCAGTAGTCCCCCTCGGACTAGCGGGAGCGATGAGCAGTTCTTC. Protein: CASSPPRTSGSDEQFF.